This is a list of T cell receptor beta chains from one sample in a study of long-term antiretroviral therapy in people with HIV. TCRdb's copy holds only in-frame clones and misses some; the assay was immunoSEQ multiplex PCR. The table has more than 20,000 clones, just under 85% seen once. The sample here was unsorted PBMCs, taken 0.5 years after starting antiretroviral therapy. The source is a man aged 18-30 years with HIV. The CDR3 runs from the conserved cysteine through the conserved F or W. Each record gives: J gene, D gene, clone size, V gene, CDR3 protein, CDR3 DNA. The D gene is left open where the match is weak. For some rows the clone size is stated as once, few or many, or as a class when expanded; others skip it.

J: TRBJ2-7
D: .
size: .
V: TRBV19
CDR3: CASSIGAGDGYEQYF
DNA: TGTGCCAGTAGTATTGGTGCAGGGGATGGCTACGAGCAGTACTTC

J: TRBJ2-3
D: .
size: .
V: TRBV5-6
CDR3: CASSLATRGHTQYF
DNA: TGTGCCAGCAGCTTGGCGACTAGAGGCCATACGCAGTATTTT

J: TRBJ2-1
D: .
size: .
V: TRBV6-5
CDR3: CASSFQGNNEQFF
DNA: TGTGCCAGCAGTTTCCAGGGTAACAATGAGCAGTTCTTC

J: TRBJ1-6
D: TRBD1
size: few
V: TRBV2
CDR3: CASSEVGRGQSPLHF
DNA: TGTGCCAGCAGTGAAGTTGGTAGGGGGCAGTCACCCCTCCACTTT

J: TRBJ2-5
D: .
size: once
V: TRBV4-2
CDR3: CASSHEYTGTWTQYF
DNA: TGTGCCAGCAGCCACGAGTATACGGGTACTTGGACCCAGTACTTC

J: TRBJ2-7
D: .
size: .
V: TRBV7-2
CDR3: CASSLGVGFYEQYF
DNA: TGTGCCAGCAGCTTAGGGGTCGGATTCTACGAGCAGTACTTC

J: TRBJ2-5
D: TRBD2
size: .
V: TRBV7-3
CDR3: CASSLTDPGTRKPQYF
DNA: TGTGCCAGCAGCTTAACGGATCCCGGGACTAGAAAGCCCCAGTACTTC

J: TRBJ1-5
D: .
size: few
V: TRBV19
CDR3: CASSTTGPQHF
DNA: TGTGCCAGTAGTACGACAGGGCCCCAGCATTTT

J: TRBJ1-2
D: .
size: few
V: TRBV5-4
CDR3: CASTTPRGNYGYTF
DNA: TGTGCCAGCACCACACCCAGAGGGAACTATGGCTACACCTTC

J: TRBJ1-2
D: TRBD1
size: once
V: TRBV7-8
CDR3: CASSYGQEWGGYTF
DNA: TGTGCCAGCAGCTACGGACAGGAGTGGGGTGGCTACACCTTC

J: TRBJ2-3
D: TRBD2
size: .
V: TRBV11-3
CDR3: CASSSPGSGVADTQYF
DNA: TGTGCCAGCAGCTCCCCGGGAAGCGGGGTAGCAGATACGCAGTATTTT

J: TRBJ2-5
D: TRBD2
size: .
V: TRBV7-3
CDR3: CASSSAGVGETQYF
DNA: TGTGCCAGCAGTTCAGCGGGAGTCGGAGAGACCCAGTACTTC

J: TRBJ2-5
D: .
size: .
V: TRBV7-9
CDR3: CASSTRGAIQETQYF
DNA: TGTGCCAGCAGCACTAGGGGGGCGATCCAAGAGACCCAGTACTTC

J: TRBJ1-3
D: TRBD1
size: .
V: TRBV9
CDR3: CASSASGGSSGNTIYF
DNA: TGTGCCAGCAGCGCCTCAGGGGGAAGCTCTGGAAACACCATATATTTT